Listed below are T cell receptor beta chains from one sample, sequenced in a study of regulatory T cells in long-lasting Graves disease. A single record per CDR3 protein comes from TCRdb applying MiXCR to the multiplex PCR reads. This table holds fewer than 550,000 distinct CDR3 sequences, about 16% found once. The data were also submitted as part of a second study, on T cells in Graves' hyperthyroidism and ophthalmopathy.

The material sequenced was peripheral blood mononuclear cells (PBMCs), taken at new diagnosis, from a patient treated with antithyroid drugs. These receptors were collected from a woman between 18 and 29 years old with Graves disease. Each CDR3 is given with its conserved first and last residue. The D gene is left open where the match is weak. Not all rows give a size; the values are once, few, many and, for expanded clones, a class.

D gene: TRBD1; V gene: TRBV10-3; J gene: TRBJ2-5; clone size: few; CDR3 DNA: TGTGCCACCGGGACAGGGGTGATAGAGACCCAGTACTTC; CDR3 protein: CATGTGVIETQYF
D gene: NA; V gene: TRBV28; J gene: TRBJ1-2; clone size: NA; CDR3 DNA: TGTGCCAGTGGGGTTCTAGGGCAAAATGGCTACACCTTC; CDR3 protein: CASGVLGQNGYTF
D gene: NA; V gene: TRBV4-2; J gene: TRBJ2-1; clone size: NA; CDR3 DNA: TGTGCCAGCAGCCAAGCGGCAAGCGGGTTGGGTGAGCAGTTCTTC; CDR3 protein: CASSQAASGLGEQFF
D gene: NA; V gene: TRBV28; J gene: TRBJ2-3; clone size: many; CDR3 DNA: TGTGCCAGCAGTTTGGGGCTGGGGGTAGGACGAGATACGCAGTATTTT; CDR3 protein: CASSLGLGVGRDTQYF
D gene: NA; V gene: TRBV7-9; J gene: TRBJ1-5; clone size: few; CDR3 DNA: TGTGCCAGCAGCTTAGAGGGGGATATCGATCAGCCCCAGCATTTT; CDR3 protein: CASSLEGDIDQPQHF
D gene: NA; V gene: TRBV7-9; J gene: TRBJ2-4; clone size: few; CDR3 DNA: TGTGCCAGCAGCCAAGGTGTAGCCAAAAACATTCAGTACTTC; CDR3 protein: CASSQGVAKNIQYF
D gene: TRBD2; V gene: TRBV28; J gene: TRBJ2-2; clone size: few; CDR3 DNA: TGTGCCAGCAGTCCATTCGGGTTGGGACTAGCGGGAGATGGGGCCGGGGAGCTGTTTTTT; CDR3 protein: CASSPFGLGLAGDGAGELFF
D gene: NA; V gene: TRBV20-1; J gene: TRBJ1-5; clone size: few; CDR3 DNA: TGCAGTGCTAGCTTCGGGGTAACAGCCCGCAATCAGCCCCAGCATTTT; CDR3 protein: CSASFGVTARNQPQHF
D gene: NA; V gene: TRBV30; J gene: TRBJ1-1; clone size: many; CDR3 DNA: TGTGCCTGGAGTGAAATGATAAATGATGCTTTCTTT; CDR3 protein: CAWSEMINDAFF
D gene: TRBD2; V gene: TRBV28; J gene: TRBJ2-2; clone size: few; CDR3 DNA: TGTGCCAGCAGCAAGGGACTAGCGGGAGGAAACACCGGGGAGCTGTTTTTT; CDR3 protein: CASSKGLAGGNTGELFF
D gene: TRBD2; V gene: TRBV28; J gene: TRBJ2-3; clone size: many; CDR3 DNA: TGTGCCAGCACTGGAGGAGTAGCGGGAGGGCCCTCGGGAGATACGCAGTATTTT; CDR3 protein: CASTGGVAGGPSGDTQYF
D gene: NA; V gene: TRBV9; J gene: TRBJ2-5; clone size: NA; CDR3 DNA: TGTGCCAGCAGCGTAGGGGGGGCGTATGGGGAGACCCAGTACTTC; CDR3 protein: CASSVGGAYGETQYF
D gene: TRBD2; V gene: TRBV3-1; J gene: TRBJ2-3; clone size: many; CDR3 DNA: TGTGCCAGCAGCCAGTCTAGCGGAGGGAGCACAGATACGCAGTATTTT; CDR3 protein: CASSQSSGGSTDTQYF
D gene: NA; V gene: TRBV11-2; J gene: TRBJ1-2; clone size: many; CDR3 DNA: TGTGCCAGCAGCCCATGGACAGTTATCGATGGCTACACCTTC; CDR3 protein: CASSPWTVIDGYTF
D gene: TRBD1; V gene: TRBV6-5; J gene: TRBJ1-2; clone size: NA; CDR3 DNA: TGTGCCAGCAGTTACTTTGAGGAAGGGGGCTATCGCTACACCTTC; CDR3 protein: CASSYFEEGGYRYTF
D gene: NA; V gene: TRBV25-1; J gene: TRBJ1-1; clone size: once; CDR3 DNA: TGTGCCAGCAGGGCCGACCCCCTGTTCGGCACTGAAGCTTTCTTT; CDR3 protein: CASRADPLFGTEAFF
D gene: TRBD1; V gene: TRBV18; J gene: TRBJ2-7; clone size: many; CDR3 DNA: TGTGCCAGCTCCCCTGGACAGGGGTTTTACGAGCAGTACTTC; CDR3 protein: CASSPGQGFYEQYF
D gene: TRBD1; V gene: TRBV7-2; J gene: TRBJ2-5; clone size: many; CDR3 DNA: TGTGCCAGCAGCTTAACTCGGGACAGGGAGACCCAGTACTTC; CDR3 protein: CASSLTRDRETQYF
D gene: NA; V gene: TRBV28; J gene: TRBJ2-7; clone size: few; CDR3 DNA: TGTGCCGGCAGTTTCGTTGATGCAGGCTACGAGCAGTACTTC; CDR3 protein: CAGSFVDAGYEQYF
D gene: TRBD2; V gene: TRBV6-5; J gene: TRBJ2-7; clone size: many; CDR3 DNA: TGTGCCAGCAGTTACAAACTAGCGGGAGGGCGGGAGCAGTACTTC; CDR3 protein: CASSYKLAGGREQYF
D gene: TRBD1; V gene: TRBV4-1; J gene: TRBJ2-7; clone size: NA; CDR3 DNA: TGCGCCAGCAGCCAGACAGGGTTCGCGTCTCGCGAGCAGTACTTC; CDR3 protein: CASSQTGFASREQYF
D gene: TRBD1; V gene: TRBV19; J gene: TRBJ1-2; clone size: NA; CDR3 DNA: TGTGCCAGTAGCCCTGAAGCAGGGGGCCGTGGCTACACCTTC; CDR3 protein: CASSPEAGGRGYTF
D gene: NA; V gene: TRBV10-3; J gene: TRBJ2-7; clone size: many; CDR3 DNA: TGTGCCATCAGTCGAGACAGGCGGGCCTACGAGCAGTACTTC; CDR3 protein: CAISRDRRAYEQYF
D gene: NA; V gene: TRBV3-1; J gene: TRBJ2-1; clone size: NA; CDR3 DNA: TGTGCCAGCAGCCAAGATCCTTGGGCCCGGGGTACCTACAATGAGCAGTTCTTC; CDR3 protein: CASSQDPWARGTYNEQFF
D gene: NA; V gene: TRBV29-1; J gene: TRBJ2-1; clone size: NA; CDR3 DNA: TGCAGCGTTGATCGCCCAAATTACAATGAGCAGTTCTTC; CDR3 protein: CSVDRPNYNEQFF
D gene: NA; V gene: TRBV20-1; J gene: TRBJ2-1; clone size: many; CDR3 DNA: TGCAGTGCTCCCCGGGTGCCTGATTACAATGAGCAGTTCTTC; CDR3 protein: CSAPRVPDYNEQFF
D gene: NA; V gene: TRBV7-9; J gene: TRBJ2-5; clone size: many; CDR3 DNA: TGTGCCAGCAGCTTAGTCCAAAGGGCAGAGACCCAGTACTTC; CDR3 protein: CASSLVQRAETQYF
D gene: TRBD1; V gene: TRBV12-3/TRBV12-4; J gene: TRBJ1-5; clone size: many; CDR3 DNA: TGTGCCAGCAGCTCGGACAGGATACAGCCCCAGCATTTT; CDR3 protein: CASSSDRIQPQHF
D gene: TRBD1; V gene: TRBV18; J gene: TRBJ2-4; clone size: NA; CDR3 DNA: TGTGCCAGCTCACTTGGACAGGCCGCGACTGGGAACATTCAGTACTTC; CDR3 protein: CASSLGQAATGNIQYF
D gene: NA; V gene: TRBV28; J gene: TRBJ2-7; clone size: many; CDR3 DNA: TGTGCCAGCAGGCAGGGCGGATCCTACGAGCAGTACTTC; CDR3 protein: CASRQGGSYEQYF
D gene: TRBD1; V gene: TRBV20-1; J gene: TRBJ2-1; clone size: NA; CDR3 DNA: TGCAGTGCTGGAGACAGGGCGAGTGAGCAGTTCTTC; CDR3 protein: CSAGDRASEQFF
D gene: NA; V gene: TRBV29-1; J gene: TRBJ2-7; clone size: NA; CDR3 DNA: TGCAGCGTTTTAAACCCCCTCGAGCAGTACTTC; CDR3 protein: CSVLNPLEQYF
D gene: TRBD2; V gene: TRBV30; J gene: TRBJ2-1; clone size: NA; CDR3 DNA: TGTGCCTGGGGGAGGGCACCCGACGCCCTCGAGCAGTTCTTC; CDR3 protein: CAWGRAPDALEQFF